These 5 T cell receptor beta chains came from one sample sequenced in a study of cytomegalovirus exposure and HLA in healthy donors. 60 Vbeta and 13 Jbeta primers were used in PCR. Sequenced by immunoSEQ multiplex PCR; TCRdb stores in-frame clones only, minus some. The table lists about 150,000 clones, 63% of them singletons. The sample was PBMCs. The receptors here all came from a woman in her sixties in good health and CMV-seropositive.

The rearrangement links TRBV6-5 to TRBJ1-2; perhaps TRBD1 as D (6 bases). Germline V gives CDR1 MNHEY, CDR2 SVGAGI. The ends were cut back, 0 bases at V and 8 bases at J, with 16 bases in the middle. CDR3 length: 15 residues. CDR3 sequence: CASSYSIVGARGYTF. CDR3 in DNA: TGTGCCAGCAGTTACTCGATTGTGGGGGCGCGGGGCTACACCTTC.

The chain couples TRBV7-2 to TRBJ1-4; no reliable D call. Trimming cost V 1 base and J 5 bases, with 5 bases left between them. Germline CDR1 SGHTA, CDR2 FQGNSA. The CDR3 contains 13 residues. The CDR3 coding sequence is TGTGCCAGCAGCTTAGGCGTGAATGAAAAACTGTTTTTT. As protein: CASSLGVNEKLFF.

This chain links TRBV7-6 with TRBJ2-7; D is possibly TRBD2 (6 bases). The CDR3 contains 16 residues. In germline, CDR1 is SGHVS, CDR2 FNYEAQ. V lost 5 bases and J 0 bases, leaving 17 bases between the germline ends. Written as DNA, the CDR3 is TGTGCCAGCAGCCCCCCGGCTAGCGAAAGCTCCTACGAGCAGTACTTC. Protein: CASSPPASESSYEQYF. Filled out from reference TRBV7-6 and TRBJ2-7, the complete variable domain reads GAGVSQSPRYKVTKRGQDVALRCDPISGHVSLYWYRQALGQGPEFLTYFNYEAQQDKSGLPNDRFSAERPEGSISTLTIQRTEQRDSAMYRCASSPPASESSYEQYFGPGTRLTVT.

The chain has TRBV23-1 and TRBJ1-5, with 9 nucleotides matching TRBD1. TRBV23-1 is classed as an ORF, of uncertain function. V lost 4 bases to trimming and J lost 1 base; unmatched junction nucleotides: 11. This CDR3 comprises 18 residues. Here the CDR3 reads CASSPRVDRGESNQPQHF. CDR3 DNA sequence: TGCGCCAGCAGTCCACGTGTGGACAGGGGAGAGAGCAATCAGCCCCAGCATTTT.

The rearrangement links TRBV11-2 to TRBJ2-3; D may be TRBD1 (5 bases). V was shortened by 2 bases and J by 1 base, with 10 bases between the two germline ends. Germline loops: CDR1 SGHAT, CDR2 FQNNGV. The CDR3 covers 15 residues. The CDR3 is CASSLLQGGTDTQYF. CDR3 coding DNA: TGTGCCAGCAGCTTACTCCAGGGCGGCACAGATACGCAGTATTTT.